This TCR beta chain derives from a study of shared clonotypes between healthy human individuals. Measured with immunoSEQ multiplex PCR; TCRdb has only the in-frame clones, and not every one. This table holds hundreds of thousands of clones, 76% found once. The germline gives CDR1 SNHLY, CDR2 FYNNEI. V was clipped by 6 bases and J by 0 bases; unmatched bases: 7. The CDR3 is 15 residues long. Input material: PBMCs. This rearrangement joins TRBV2 to TRBJ1-2, with TRBD1 matching over 7 bases. This clonotype originated in a woman aged 40 to 49 in good health. Some clones in this sample may be carry-over from other donors' samples. CDR3 region: CASSARDSPNYGYTF. The CDR3 bases are TGTGCCAGCAGCGCCCGGGACAGCCCTAACTATGGCTACACCTTC. Full variable domain (remainder filled in from reference TRBV2 and TRBJ1-2): EPEVTQTPSHQVTQMGQEVILRCVPISNHLYFYWYRQILGQKVEFLVSFYNNEISEKSEIFDDQFSVERPDGSNFTLKIRSTKLEDSAMYFCASSARDSPNYGYTFGSGTRLTVV.